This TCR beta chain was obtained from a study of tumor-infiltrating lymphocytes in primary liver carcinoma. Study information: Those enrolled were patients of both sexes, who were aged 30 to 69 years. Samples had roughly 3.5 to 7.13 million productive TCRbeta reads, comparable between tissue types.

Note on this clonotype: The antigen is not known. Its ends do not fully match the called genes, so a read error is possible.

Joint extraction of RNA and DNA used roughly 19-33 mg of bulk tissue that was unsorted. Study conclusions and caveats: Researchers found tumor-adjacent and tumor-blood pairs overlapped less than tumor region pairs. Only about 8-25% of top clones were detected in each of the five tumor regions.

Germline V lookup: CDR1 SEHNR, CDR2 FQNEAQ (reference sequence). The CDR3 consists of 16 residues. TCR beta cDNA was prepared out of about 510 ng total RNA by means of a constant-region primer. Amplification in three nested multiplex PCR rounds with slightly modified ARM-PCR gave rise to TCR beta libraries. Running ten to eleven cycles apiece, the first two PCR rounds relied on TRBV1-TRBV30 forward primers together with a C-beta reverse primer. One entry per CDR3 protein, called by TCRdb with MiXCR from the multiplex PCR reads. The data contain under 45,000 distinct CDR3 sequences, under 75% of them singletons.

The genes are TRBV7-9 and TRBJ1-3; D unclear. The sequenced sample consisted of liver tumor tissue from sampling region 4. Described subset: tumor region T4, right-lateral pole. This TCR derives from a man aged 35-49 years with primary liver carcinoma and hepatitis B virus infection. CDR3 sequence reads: CASSPPSGMSGNAIYF. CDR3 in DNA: TGTGCCAGCAGCCCACCCTCCGGGATGAGTGGAAACGCCATATATTTT.